Each of the 21 T cell receptor beta chains below was sequenced from the same sample in a study of cytomegalovirus exposure and HLA in healthy donors. PCR amplification relied on 60 Vbeta primers (plus 13 Jbeta primers). Some clones are missing from TCRdb's copy, which holds only in-frame ones; the method was immunoSEQ multiplex PCR. This specimen shows 70,000 to 100,000 clones; the ten leading clones hold about 4.1%. Sample: PBMCs. The receptors were sampled from a man aged 18 to 29 in good health and CMV-seropositive.

CDR3 DNA: TGCGCCAGCAGCTTGGAGCGACAGGGGCTATTGGGTGCCTCTGGAAACACCATATATTTT. Translation gives CASSLERQGLLGASGNTIYF. V gene TRBV5-1 combines with J gene TRBJ1-3; TRBD1 aligns across 8 bases. The germline gives CDR1 SGHRS, CDR2 YFSETQ. V lost 0 bases to trimming and J lost 0 bases; unmatched junction nucleotides: 14. The CDR3 runs 20 residues.

The chain recombines TRBV7-2 with TRBJ1-2; TRBD1 matches at 9 bases. V shed 6 bases and J 7 bases; nucleotides not matched to a gene: 6. Germline V gives CDR1 SGHTA, CDR2 FQGNSA. The CDR3 runs 13 residues. CDR3 region: CASRPTGGPGYTF. CDR3 sequence (DNA): TGTGCCAGCAGACCCACAGGGGGCCCTGGCTACACCTTC. The full variable domain, completed using reference TRBV7-2 and TRBJ1-2, is GAGVSQSPSNKVTEKGKDVELRCDPISGHTALYWYRQSLGQGLEFLIYFQGNSAPDKSGLPSDRFSAERTGGSVSTLTIQRTQQEDSAVYLCASRPTGGPGYTFGSGTRLTVV.

The genes are TRBV19 and TRBJ1-3, with D perhaps TRBD1 (5 bases). CDR3 length: 13 amino acids. The V end was cut by 6 bases, the J end by 8 bases, with 14 bases between. Germline V gene lookup returns CDR1 LNHDA and CDR2 SQIVND (reference sequence). Here the CDR3 DNA reads TGTGCCAGTAGATCGGGGGGAGCTGACACCATATATTTT. It is translated as CASRSGGADTIYF.

CDR3 protein: CASSFWPGQIQETQYF. For the CDR3, the DNA is TGTGCCAGCAGCTTTTGGCCGGGACAAATCCAAGAGACCCAGTACTTC. This sequence joins TRBV7-2 and TRBJ2-5, with D possibly matching TRBD1 (6 bases). Trimming stripped 3 bases from V and 1 base from J, with 15 bases between. In germline, CDR1 is SGHTA, CDR2 FQGNSA. There are 16 residues in the CDR3.

The genes are TRBV30 and TRBJ1-2; TRBD1 aligns across 8 bases. The CDR3 runs 13 residues. J gave up 8 bases and V 3 bases, and 8 bases lay outside the gene matches. From germline, CDR1 is GTSNPN and CDR2 SVGIG (reference sequence). CDR3 loop: CAWRPRDRRGYTF. The CDR3, as DNA: TGTGCCTGGAGACCACGGGACAGGAGGGGCTACACCTTC. Using reference TRBV30 and TRBJ1-2 for the parts outside the CDR3, the full variable domain is SQTIHQWPATLVQPVGSPLSLECTVEGTSNPNLYWYRQAAGRGLQLLFYSVGIGQISSEVPQNLSASRPQDRQFILSSKKLLLSDSGFYLCAWRPRDRRGYTFGSGTRLTVV.

V usage is TRBV5-6 and J usage is TRBJ2-7, with TRBD2 as a possible D gene (6 bases). Per the germline V gene, CDR1 is SGHDT and CDR2 is YYEEEE. V was cut by 6 bases and J by 5 bases, with 9 bases left in between. The CDR3 has 11 amino acids. The CDR3 sequence is CASKASDEQYF. The CDR3 coding sequence is TGTGCCAGCAAGGCTAGCGACGAGCAGTACTTC.

The gene calls are TRBV7-6 and TRBJ2-5; TRBD2 aligns across 13 bases. Trimming cost V 4 bases and J 5 bases; bases outside gene matches: 13. This CDR3 spans 18 amino acids. Germline CDR1 and CDR2: SGHVS and FNYEAQ. The CDR3 DNA is TGTGCCAGCAGCTACGGGACTAGCGGGGCCCTTGAGGGTGAGACCCAGTACTTC. Translated, it gives CASSYGTSGALEGETQYF.

The rearrangement uses TRBV7-3 and TRBJ1-1, with a tentative D call TRBD1 (5 bases). CDR3 length equals 14 residues. Trimming left V 2 bases short and J 4 bases short, with 11 bases between. Germline V gene lookup returns CDR1 SGHTA and CDR2 FQGTGA. The CDR3 nucleotides read TGTGCCAGCAGCTTAGGCGGGGACGGCACTGAAGCTTTCTTT. Protein: CASSLGGDGTEAFF.

V and J are TRBV18 and TRBJ2-3, with D possibly TRBD1 on 5 matching bases. The V gene's germline CDR1 is KGHSH and CDR2 LQKENI. The CDR3 is 15 amino acids. Deletions cut 5 bases from V and 3 bases from J, with 15 bases between. The CDR3 DNA reads TGTGCCAGCTCATGGGGCAACCCTCGGACAGATACGCAGTATTTT. Translating it yields CASSWGNPRTDTQYF.

The chain couples TRBV15 to TRBJ1-6; 7 positions match TRBD1. This CDR3 comprises 15 residues. Trimming removed 2 bases from V and 6 bases from J; junction bases left unmatched: 4. Germline CDR1 and CDR2: LNHNV and YYDKDF (reference sequence). In DNA form, the CDR3 reads TGTGCCACCAGCAGAACCCGACAGGGTAATTCACCCCTCCACTTT. Translation gives CATSRTRQGNSPLHF.

The rearrangement links TRBV11-2 to TRBJ2-2; TRBD1 aligns across 7 bases. The CDR3 contains 14 residues. In germline, CDR1 is SGHAT, CDR2 FQNNGV. The trim removed 1 base at V and 7 bases at J, leaving 3 bases unmatched. CDR3: CASSLVGTVGELFF. The CDR3 DNA reads TGTGCCAGCAGCTTAGTTGGGACAGTCGGGGAGCTGTTTTTT.

This rearrangement joins TRBV4-1 to TRBJ2-1, with 9 positions matching TRBD1. Losses at the gene ends were 1 base for V and 5 bases for J; bases not matched to a gene: 9. Germline V CDR1 and CDR2: MGHRA, YSYEKL. The CDR3 is made up of 17 amino acids. The CDR3 loop reads CASSQAPGQGVHNEQFF. Here the CDR3 DNA reads TGCGCCAGCAGCCAAGCCCCGGGACAGGGTGTACACAATGAGCAGTTCTTC.

CDR3 amino acids: CASSLAAGRSGEAFF. The DNA of the CDR3 is TGTGCCAGCAGCTTAGCGGCAGGGAGGAGTGGGGAAGCTTTCTTT. This sequence joins TRBV7-6 and TRBJ1-1; D may be TRBD1 (5 bases). The CDR3 runs to 15 residues. Trimming left V 0 bases short and J 8 bases short, with 16 bases between. CDR1 and CDR2 (germline): SGHVS, FNYEAQ.

This sequence joins TRBV6-5 and TRBJ1-4; D gene uncertain. The V gene's germline CDR1 is MNHEY and CDR2 SVGAGI. The CDR3 has 16 amino acids. V was shortened by 0 bases and J by 4 bases, with 12 bases between the two germline ends. CDR3 residues: CASSYSPRGNNEKLFF. CDR3 sequence (DNA): TGTGCCAGCAGTTACTCGCCCCGGGGAAATAATGAAAAACTGTTTTTT.

The chain joins TRBV28 to TRBJ2-4, with TRBD1 identical over 8 bases. Germline assignment: CDR1 MDHEN and CDR2 SYDVKM. CDR3 size: 20 residues. V shed 4 bases and J 0 bases; nucleotides not matched to a gene: 17. The CDR3 loop is CASSSDRGTDQLLAKNIQYF. As DNA, the CDR3 is TGTGCCAGCAGTTCTGACAGGGGAACCGATCAATTACTAGCCAAAAACATTCAGTACTTC.

This chain's CDR3 is CASSSTDGSYEQYF. The CDR3, as DNA: TGTGCCAGCAGTTCCACAGACGGCTCCTACGAGCAGTACTTC. The chain carries TRBV6-5 and TRBJ2-7; D ambiguous. CDR3 length: 14 amino acids. V gave up 4 bases and J gave up 0 bases, with 10 bases separating them. From germline, CDR1 is MNHEY and CDR2 SVGAGI.

The chain combines TRBV28 with TRBJ2-3, with 7 bases matching TRBD1. The CDR3 covers 15 residues. With V trimmed by 4 bases and J by 3 bases, 7 bases remained unmatched. Per germline, CDR1 MDHEN and CDR2 SYDVKM. CDR3 bases: TGTGCCAGCAGTTCCCCGGGACAGTGGACAGATACGCAGTATTTT. Translating gives CASSSPGQWTDTQYF.

This sequence joins TRBV18 and TRBJ2-7, with TRBD1 matching 11 bases. This CDR3 has 15 amino acids. Germline V gene lookup returns CDR1 KGHSH and CDR2 LQKENI. The J segment lost 5 bases and the V segment lost 6 bases, leaving 9 bases of the junction unmatched. The DNA of the CDR3 is TGTGCCAGCTCCCGCTGGACAGGGGGCAAAGACGAGCAGTACTTC. Translated: CASSRWTGGKDEQYF.

The gene calls are TRBV6-1 and TRBJ1-1; 9 bases align to TRBD1. J gave up 8 bases and V 0 bases, and 4 bases lay outside the gene matches. This CDR3 spans 14 amino acids. Germline loops: CDR1 MNHNS, CDR2 SASEGT. CDR3 in amino acids: CASSEARTGAEAFF. The CDR3 DNA reads TGTGCCAGCAGTGAAGCTCGGACAGGGGCCGAAGCTTTCTTT.

The J gene is TRBJ1-5, the V gene TRBV15; the D is unclear. Germline V lookup: CDR1 LNHNV, CDR2 YYDKDF (reference sequence). Trimming left V 3 bases short and J 5 bases short, with 11 bases between. The CDR3 runs to 14 residues. The CDR3 DNA reads as TGTGCCACCAGCAGGGTCGGTTCCGATCAGCCCCAGCATTTT. Its translation: CATSRVGSDQPQHF.

To note about this clone: Other DNA variants within this sample encode the same CDR3. V usage is TRBV28 and J usage is TRBJ2-7, with D perhaps matching TRBD2 (5 bases). From germline, CDR1 is MDHEN and CDR2 SYDVKM. CDR3 length equals 12 residues. Trimming pared 4 bases from V and 5 bases from J, leaving 9 bases between. CDR3 sequence: CASSSPGDEQYF. CDR3 DNA: TGTGCCAGCAGTTCCCCCGGGGACGAGCAGTACTTC.